This note documents a single T cell receptor (beta chain) sequence. Its antigen is not known. V was shortened by 5 bases and J by 2 bases, with 17 bases between the two germline ends. The CDR3 runs 16 residues. Germline-derived CDR1 and CDR2 are SEHNR and FQNEAQ (reference sequence). This specimen belongs to a study of T cell repertoires in cytomegalovirus infection. At the level of the study: Public signatures in TCR beta pointed to CMV infection and matching HLA type.

TCRdb recomputed calls from the reads with MiXCR, one row per CDR3 protein. The table has some 500,000 distinct CDR3 sequences, 25% to 35% seen once. Study-level findings and limits: Clonotypes of TCR beta that were HLA-C-restricted and CMV-specific dominated the ex vivo response.

The sample in question was cultured PBMCs, obtained from culture after CMV antigen stimulation. This receptor was obtained from a human donor in good health (CMV status not recorded). Some clones in this sample may be carry-over from other donors' samples. This chain connects TRBV7-9 to TRBJ2-3; D not certain. The CDR3 here is CASSPSSGSNTDTQYF. The DNA for the CDR3 is TGTGCCAGCAGCCCGAGCTCCGGATCCAACACAGATACGCAGTATTTT.